This entry is about one T cell receptor (beta chain). The sample comes from a study of blood T cell repertoires in COVID-19. The germline V gene has CDR1 MDHEN and CDR2 SYDVKM. The CDR3 contains 15 residues. Trimming stripped 3 bases from V and 5 bases from J, with 14 bases between. Profiled with immunoSEQ multiplex PCR; TCRdb holds only in-frame clones, not every one. The data contain around 200,000 clones, approximately 83% of them singletons. Sequencing input: peripheral blood. This clonotype originated in a woman aged 40 to 49 with COVID-19, enrolled during active disease. J is TRBJ2-1 and V is TRBV28; D gene ambiguous. CDR3 in DNA: TGTGCCAGCAGTTTCCTCAGATCCTTAAACAATGAGCAGTTCTTC. Its protein is CASSFLRSLNNEQFF.